This TCR beta chain stems from a study of the immune and genomic landscape of osteosarcoma (dated by TCRdb to 2019 to 2021). Background on the whole study: The overall cohort included more than 40 pediatric and adult patients with high-grade osteosarcoma, and the median age at diagnosis was 25 to 35 years (range roughly 5-81). The cohort was enriched for poor-risk disease, with roughly 73% showing unfavorable pathologic response to standard therapy and about 69% deceased. In the overall cohort, 55% to 65% of patients were male, and localized disease at diagnosis was presented by roughly 80% of patients. The study profiled osteosarcoma specimens with whole genome, RNA and T-cell receptor sequencing plus immunohistochemistry and reverse phase protein arrays to define immunogenic potential. To characterize the osteosarcoma immunogenomic landscape, TCR sequencing results were integrated with transcriptome, protein array and immunostaining data. An explanation for the limited clinical activity of immune checkpoint inhibitors in osteosarcoma was sought in the study. A couple of samples from the same tumor site were contributed by each of a few patients. Paper-wide results and their limitations: In five cases a single hyperexpanded clone dominated the repertoire, and each of those five cases had fewer than 100 T-cell clonotypes. TCR productive clonality was greater in the immune-hot C3 cluster than in the cold C1 cluster, although TCR productive clonality remained low overall. Along with the frozen tumor specimens, matched blood was collected from just two patients. Clonality benchmarks came from external normal skin and healthy peripheral blood data rather than matched normal tissue. Productive TCR clonality was low overall, averaging around 0.097 with a maximum of 0.3, suggesting limited T-cell clonal expansion. Sample size was not determined by any statistical method, because osteosarcoma is rare and all possible samples were collected.

Specimens were post-treatment primary, local recurrence and metastasis tumors from poor-prognosis patients. The CDR3 measures 16 amino acids from cysteine to phenylalanine. Of all the DNA, just the CDR3 is kept, 48 bases in frame from base 1. Per the germline V gene, SGDLS is the CDR1 and YYNGEE is the CDR2. Trimming removed 4 bases from V and 7 bases from J; the gene matches leave 15 bases unexplained. Note on this clone: Its specific antigen is unknown. Per-nucleotide qualities are absent, and no much larger clonotype sits a single base away.

TCR beta chain CDR3 regions were immunosequenced with the ImmunoSEQ Assay (Adaptive Biotechnologies). In the authors' own workflow: The ImmunoSEQ Analyzer platform was used to export TCRB rearrangements, read counts, read proportions and gene usage. Using productive rearrangements, T-cell clonality was calculated as 1 minus Pielou's evenness. In the clonal space homeostasis analysis, clonotypes were binned as rare, small, medium, large or hyperexpanded (0.01 to 1 of the repertoire). TCR productive clonality was compared across immune clusters C1, C2 and C3 using the Wilcoxon rank sum test. Not all clones reach the TCRdb copy of this immuneACCESS table, which keeps in-frame sequences only. Checked studies attribute under half of the gap to unresolved V genes and leave the rest unexplained. The V and J calls and clone size are taken from that table; D and trimming were inferred from the DNA. The sample has under 500 clones on record, approximately 86% of them singletons. The ten largest clones take up 8% of the sample.

Material: tumor tissue from a local recurrence in the humerus. What this sample's cell subset or site label stands for: locally recurrent osteosarcoma tumor. This receptor chain uses TRBV9 and TRBJ2-7; TRBD2 lines up with 9 middle nucleotides. This TCR came from a woman under 30 with osteosarcoma. The age is the age at diagnosis. The encoded CDR3 is CASSPPGREGLGEQYF. In nucleotide form, the sequence is TGTGCCAGCAGCCCCCCTGGGCGGGAGGGCCTGGGGGAGCAGTACTTC.